The 27 T cell receptor beta chains listed next were all sequenced from one sample in a study of T-cell reconstitution after alpha-beta-depleted transplantation in children. The TCRbeta library incorporated unique molecular identifiers. TCRdb reanalysed the PCR reads using MiXCR and keeps one entry per CDR3 protein. The sample consists of roughly 590,000 distinct CDR3 sequences, around 17% of them appearing once. This specimen was PBMCs from the stem cell graft donor, taken from the stem cell graft. These receptors were taken from a human donor who donated a stem cell graft to a child with acute myeloid leukemia.

This chain links TRBV5-1 with TRBJ2-3; unclear D gene. V lost 0 bases to trimming and J lost 0 bases, with 11 bases between them. This CDR3 has 16 amino acids. Per the germline V gene, CDR1 is SGHRS and CDR2 is YFSETQ. CDR3 sequence (DNA): TGCGCCAGCAGCTTGGCCCAGGTGTCTAGCACAGATACGCAGTATTTT. Amino acids: CASSLAQVSSTDTQYF.

In its sample, this clonotype was seen a few times. J is TRBJ2-1 and V is TRBV12-3 or TRBV12-4, with 10 bases aligning to TRBD2. J was trimmed by 4 bases and V by 5 bases; bases with no gene match: 5. The CDR3 has 15 amino acids. CDR3 in DNA: TGTGCCAGCAGTCCCGGGACTAGCGAATACAATGAGCAGTTCTTC. Its translation: CASSPGTSEYNEQFF.

This clonotype was seen only a few times. The chain combines TRBV6-1 with TRBJ2-4, with D perhaps TRBD1 (5 bases). This CDR3 spans 12 amino acids. V lost 8 bases and J lost 7, with 12 bases in between. The germline CDR1 and CDR2 sequences are MNHNS and SASEGT. The CDR3 sequence is CASLDIRNIQYF. CDR3 bases: TGTGCCAGCCTGGACATCAGGAACATTCAGTACTTC.

This clonotype is a singleton in its sample. This chain joins TRBV4-2 and TRBJ2-5, with 12 bases aligning to TRBD2. V gave up 2 bases and J gave up 0 bases; unmatched junction bases: 1. CDR3 length: 16 residues. Germline V gene data show CDR1 as LGHNA and CDR2 as YNFKEQ. The CDR3 nucleotides read TGTGCCAGCAGCCAACGGACTAGCGGGAACCAAGAGACCCAGTACTTC. Translated: CASSQRTSGNQETQYF.

In this sample, this clonotype turned up many times. DNA for the CDR3: TGCAGCGTTGAAAACCGGAATCGAGGCGAGCAGTACTTC. This gives the protein CSVENRNRGEQYF. The chain recombines TRBV29-1 with TRBJ2-7; D gene unclear. The CDR3 loop spans 13 amino acids. Between the trimmed V and J ends, which lost 2 bases and 6 bases, there was a span of 14 bases. CDR1 is SQVTM and CDR2 is ANQGSEA in the germline V gene.

This clonotype has just a few counts. Here the CDR3 DNA reads TGTGCCAGCAGCTTTGCGGGCGGGGAAACGCAGTACTTC. It translates to CASSFAGGETQYF. The chain has TRBV7-2 and TRBJ2-7, with D possibly TRBD2 on 6 matching bases. The germline CDR1 and CDR2 sequences are SGHTA and FQGNSA. The CDR3 is 13 amino acids. Trimming stripped 3 bases from V and 9 bases from J, with 15 bases between.

This clonotype occurred many times. The rearrangement links TRBV20-1 to TRBJ2-1; TRBD2 matches 12 bases. The ends lost 6 bases at V and 5 bases at J; junction bases unmatched: 5. This CDR3 comprises 14 residues. Germline values: CDR1 DFQATT, CDR2 SNEGSKA (reference sequence). CDR3 protein: CSALAGGPHNEQFF. In DNA form, the CDR3 reads TGCAGTGCCCTAGCGGGGGGGCCCCACAATGAGCAGTTCTTC.

In this sample, this clonotype turned up many times. The V call is TRBV29-1, the J call TRBJ2-3; 7 nucleotides match TRBD1. Germline assignment: CDR1 SQVTM and CDR2 ANQGSEA. Unmatched junction bases numbered 10, after V lost 7 bases and J lost 0 bases. The length of the CDR3 is 15 residues. The CDR3 DNA reads as TGCAGCGCCGTAGGGGGCCCCTTAAGCACAGATACGCAGTATTTT. Amino acid sequence: CSAVGGPLSTDTQYF.

The V call is TRBV27, the J call TRBJ2-7; D not certain. V was trimmed by 8 bases and J by 2 bases, leaving 13 bases between them. This CDR3 has 13 amino acids. Germline V gene lookup returns CDR1 MNHEY and CDR2 SMNVEV (reference sequence). Here the CDR3 reads CASSPGGPYEQYF. The CDR3 nucleotides read TGTGCCAGCTCCCCGGGTGGCCCCTACGAGCAGTACTTC.

This clonotype was counted ten times or more. The J gene is TRBJ1-4, the V gene TRBV20-1; 9 positions match TRBD1. V gave up 3 bases and J gave up 6 bases; unmatched junction bases: 2. Germline V gene sequence: CDR1 DFQATT, CDR2 SNEGSKA (reference sequence). The CDR3 has 13 amino acids. In DNA form, the CDR3 reads TGCAGTGCTAGCGGGACAGGGCATGAAAAACTGTTTTTT. This gives the protein CSASGTGHEKLFF.

This clonotype has only a few counts. The chain carries TRBV2 and TRBJ1-1; weak D call: TRBD1 (5 bases). The length of the CDR3 is 13 residues. From germline, CDR1 is SNHLY and CDR2 FYNNEI. V lost 5 bases, J lost 4 bases, and 11 bases lay in between. The CDR3 here is CASSPDTITEAFF. The CDR3 DNA sequence: TGTGCCAGCAGTCCGGACACGATCACTGAAGCTTTCTTT.

This clonotype was seen a handful of times. V is TRBV13 and J is TRBJ1-1, with D hard to call. CDR1 is PRHDT and CDR2 is FYEKMQ in the germline V gene (reference sequence). CDR3 length equals 11 residues. V was trimmed by 5 bases and J by 13 bases, leaving 14 bases between them. CDR3 residues: CASSHPPDFFF. The CDR3 nucleotides are TGTGCCAGCAGCCACCCACCGGATTTTTTCTTT.

The chain carries TRBV24-1 and TRBJ2-3, with D unclear. V lost 5 bases and J lost 0, with 8 bases in between. Germline V CDR1 and CDR2: KGHDR, SFDVKD. The CDR3 runs 14 residues. The CDR3 spells CATSGASSTDTQYF. The DNA of the CDR3 is TGTGCCACCAGTGGTGCGTCTAGCACAGATACGCAGTATTTT.

This clonotype occurred many times. The CDR3 nucleotides read TGCAGTGCTAGAGCGAAAAGGGGCTATAATTCACCCCTCCACTTT. This sequence encodes CSARAKRGYNSPLHF. The rearrangement links TRBV20-1 to TRBJ1-6; D might be TRBD1 (5 bases). Germline V gene data show CDR1 as DFQATT and CDR2 as SNEGSKA (reference sequence). The CDR3 contains 15 residues. Trimming took off 1 base at V and 3 bases at J, with 10 bases between the two ends.

V gene TRBV20-1 combines with J gene TRBJ2-3; TRBD2 matches at 11 bases. CDR1 DFQATT and CDR2 SNEGSKA come from the germline V gene (reference sequence). The CDR3 length is 14 residues. The CDR3 region is CNLASGGTTDTQYF. Here the CDR3 DNA reads TGCAACTTAGCTAGCGGGGGGACCACAGATACGCAGTATTTT.

This clonotype was recorded many times. V gene TRBV20-1 combines with J gene TRBJ2-1, with D possibly being TRBD2 (5 bases). The V and J ends lost 3 bases and 2 bases respectively, with 11 bases between them. Germline V gene data show CDR1 as DFQATT and CDR2 as SNEGSKA (reference sequence). The CDR3 totals 14 residues. In DNA, the CDR3 is TGCAGTGCTAGCCCTAGACTACCCTACAATGAGCAGTTCTTC. Encoded protein: CSASPRLPYNEQFF.

The chain employs TRBV6-4 and TRBJ2-2, with D tentatively TRBD1 (6 bases). Germline CDR1 MRHNA, CDR2 SNTAGT. The CDR3 loop spans 16 amino acids. The V end was cut by 0 bases, the J end by 0 bases, with 8 bases between. The CDR3 DNA sequence: TGTGCCAGCAGTGACTCAGGGGGTCCGAACACCGGGGAGCTGTTTTTT. This codes for CASSDSGGPNTGELFF.

This clonotype has only a few counts. The chain links TRBV4-3 to TRBJ2-1; a weak D match, TRBD2 (5 bases). There are 17 residues in the CDR3. Germline CDR1 reads LGHNA; CDR2 reads YSLEER. V was cut by 2 bases and J by 0 bases, with 14 bases left in between. The CDR3 region has the DNA TGCGCCAGCAGCCAACGGACTCTAACTAGCTCCTACAATGAGCAGTTCTTC. Its protein product is CASSQRTLTSSYNEQFF.

Here the CDR3 reads CAISAPGGQGLLDYGYTF. DNA of the CDR3: TGTGCCATCAGTGCCCCCGGAGGACAGGGATTATTGGACTATGGCTACACCTTC. The chain has TRBV10-3 and TRBJ1-2, with 8 bases that match TRBD1. Germline V gives CDR1 ENHRY, CDR2 SYGVKD. This CDR3 is built from 18 residues. V trimming: 4 bases; J trimming: 3 bases; junction bases outside the gene matches: 16.

This chain's CDR3 is CASSLEYSRYSNQPQHF. In DNA form, the CDR3 reads TGTGCCAGCAGCTTAGAGTACTCAAGGTATAGCAATCAGCCCCAGCATTTT. This chain joins TRBV11-2 and TRBJ1-5; D gene unclear. The CDR3 is 17 residues long. The V gene's germline CDR1 is SGHAT and CDR2 FQNNGV. Trimming cost V 0 bases and J 0 bases, with 12 bases left between them.

This clonotype was recorded many times. The chain recombines TRBV12-3 or TRBV12-4 with TRBJ1-1; TRBD1 might be the D (6 bases). Trimming took off 4 bases at V and 1 base at J, with 13 bases between the two ends. The CDR3 loop spans 15 amino acids. CDR3 DNA sequence: TGTGCCAGCAGTTGGGGGGCAGGACCGAACACTGAAGCTTTCTTT. As protein: CASSWGAGPNTEAFF.

This sequence joins TRBV30 and TRBJ2-7; D gene unclear. The V gene's germline CDR1 is GTSNPN and CDR2 SVGIG (reference sequence). The V end lost 2 bases, the J end lost 6 bases, and 8 bases lay between the germline ends. The CDR3 is made up of 11 amino acids. Written as DNA, the CDR3 is TGTGCCTGGAGTTTGGGGTCCGAGCAGTACTTC. Protein: CAWSLGSEQYF.

The sample holds a few counts of this clonotype. The V call is TRBV29-1, the J call TRBJ2-2; D could derive from TRBD1 or TRBD2 (5 bases each). CDR1 is SQVTM and CDR2 is ANQGSEA in the germline V gene. Trimming cost V 7 bases and J 4 bases, with 10 bases left between them. The CDR3 is made up of 12 amino acids. The CDR3 DNA sequence: TGCAGCGCCCACGGGGCCACCGGGGAGCTGTTTTTT. Translating it yields CSAHGATGELFF.

This clonotype was counted many times. The J gene is TRBJ2-7, the V gene TRBV20-1, with D perhaps TRBD1 (5 bases). Trimming stripped 5 bases from V and 6 bases from J, with 14 bases between. Looked up from germline, CDR1 is DFQATT and CDR2 is SNEGSKA (reference sequence). The CDR3 sequence is 12 residues long. CDR3: CSAARTISEQYV. The CDR3 DNA reads TGCAGTGCTGCCCGGACAATCTCCGAGCAGTACGTC.

This clonotype was seen a few times. Here the CDR3 DNA reads TGCAGTGCTACTCTAGCGGGGATATACAATGAGCAGTTCTTC. Translated, it gives CSATLAGIYNEQFF. The V and J genes are TRBV20-1 and TRBJ2-1; 9 bases line up with TRBD2. This CDR3 has 14 residues. The V segment lost 4 bases and the J segment 4 bases; nucleotides outside the gene matches: 5. Germline V lookup: CDR1 DFQATT, CDR2 SNEGSKA (reference sequence).

The chain combines TRBV11-1 with TRBJ2-7, with D possibly matching TRBD1 (5 bases). Germline CDR1 reads SGHAT; CDR2 reads FQDESV (reference sequence). The germline V and J ends were trimmed by 6 bases and 2 bases, with 14 bases remaining between them. This CDR3 is built from 14 residues. CDR3 nucleotides: TGTGCCAGCAGTTCCAGGGAAAATCCCTACGAGCAGTACTTC. The encoded protein is CASSSRENPYEQYF.

Only a few counts were recorded for this clonotype. The chain combines TRBV10-3 with TRBJ1-1, with 7 bases aligning to TRBD1. Germline-derived CDR1 and CDR2 are ENHRY and SYGVKD. The CDR3 covers 14 residues. The junction had 9 bases not matched to a gene; V was cut back by 7 bases and J by 4 bases. In nucleotides, the CDR3 is TGTGCCATCAATAGGGGGCGGGGGGTCACTGAAGCTTTCTTT. Protein product: CAINRGRGVTEAFF.